These 2 T cell receptor beta chains originate from one sample sequenced in a study of cytomegalovirus exposure and HLA in healthy donors. Assay: immunoSEQ multiplex PCR; the TCRdb copy retains only in-frame clones and omits some. The sample has 150,000 to 200,000 clones, about 81% seen once. The sample was PBMCs. The receptors were gathered from a woman in her twenties or thirties in good health and CMV-seronegative.

The chain employs TRBV5-5 and TRBJ2-3, with D possibly matching TRBD1 (6 bases). Trimming left V 1 base short and J 1 base short, with 13 bases between. CDR3 size: 16 residues. Germline V gene sequence: CDR1 SGHKS, CDR2 YYEKEE (reference sequence). CDR3 in amino acids: CASSLLGGRGTDTQYF. The CDR3 DNA follows: TGTGCCAGCAGCTTGTTAGGGGGTAGAGGCACAGATACGCAGTATTTT.

V and J are TRBV19 and TRBJ2-7, with TRBD2 as a possible D gene (6 bases). Germline V lookup: CDR1 LNHDA, CDR2 SQIVND (reference sequence). V shed 7 bases and J shed 4 bases, with 20 bases lying between them. The CDR3 consists of 15 residues. The CDR3 sequence: CASTVGDSRGYEQYF. CDR3 nucleotides: TGTGCCAGTACCGTTGGGGACTCCAGAGGGTACGAGCAGTACTTC.